A selection of T cell receptor beta chains follows, all from one sample in a study of blood T cell repertoires in COVID-19. Libraries were prepared by immunoSEQ multiplex PCR; TCRdb keeps only in-frame clonotypes and omits some of them. Of 200,000 to 300,000 clones in the sample, roughly 79% were seen once. The source material was peripheral blood. These receptors came from a woman older than 75 with COVID-19, enrolled during active disease. The CDR3 runs from the conserved cysteine through the conserved F or W. Each record gives: D gene, J gene, V gene, clone size, CDR3 DNA, CDR3 protein. The D gene is left open where the match is weak. Expanded clones are given a class, and other clones once, few, many or no size at all.

>NA|TRBJ1-2|TRBV9|NA
TGTGCCAGCGGGGAGTACGGCTACACCTTC
CASGEYGYTF
>TRBD1|TRBJ1-5|TRBV9|NA
TGTGCCAGCAGCGTGATAAACAGGGGCACTGACAATCAGCCCCAGCATTTT
CASSVINRGTDNQPQHF
>TRBD1|TRBJ2-3|TRBV30|NA
TGTGCCCGGGACAGGGGATCAGGAGCCCCGCAGTATTTT
CARDRGSGAPQYF
>NA|TRBJ1-6|TRBV20-1|NA
TGCAGTGCTAGTCCCGGGGGAGGGGGTAGCTCCTATAATTCACCCCTCCACTTT
CSASPGGGGSSYNSPLHF
>TRBD1|TRBJ1-2|TRBV19|NA
TGTGCCAGTAAATGGAGGACAGGGGGTGACTATGGCTACACCTTC
CASKWRTGGDYGYTF
>NA|TRBJ1-5|TRBV2|NA
TGTGCCAGCAAAGGGGGGGGCAGAAGCAATCAGCCCCAGCATTTT
CASKGGGRSNQPQHF
>NA|TRBJ1-3|TRBV11-2|once
TGTGCCAGCAGCGTCCTTGGGAGGTCTGGAAACACCATATATTTT
CASSVLGRSGNTIYF
>TRBD2|TRBJ2-1|TRBV6-2/TRBV6-3|NA
TGTGCCAGCAGTTATCAACTAGCGGGAGTTCAGCGCAATGAGCAGTTCTTC
CASSYQLAGVQRNEQFF
>TRBD1|TRBJ1-5|TRBV27|once
TGTGCCAGCAGTTTTCGACAGGGAAATCAGCCCCAGCATTTT
CASSFRQGNQPQHF
>TRBD2|TRBJ2-5|TRBV3-1/TRBV3-2|NA
TGTGCCAGCAGTCACTTAGCGGGGCGAGAGACCCAGTACTTC
CASSHLAGRETQYF
>NA|TRBJ1-5|TRBV5-6|NA
TGTGCCTCTGGGGGGGGTCAGCCCCAGCATTTT
CASGGGQPQHF
>TRBD1|TRBJ1-2|TRBV6-5|NA
TGTGCCAGCAGGCCCAGGACAGGGCGGCGTGGCTACACCTTC
CASRPRTGRRGYTF
>NA|TRBJ1-4|TRBV15|NA
TGTGCCACGGCCCGGACAGCTATTAATGAAAAACTGTTTTTT
CATARTAINEKLFF
>TRBD1|TRBJ1-1|TRBV11-1|NA
TGTGCCAGCAGACCAGGACAGGGGGCGCGCACTGAAGCTTTCTTT
CASRPGQGARTEAFF
>TRBD2|TRBJ2-7|TRBV5-1|once
TGCGCCAGCAGCTTGATAGCGGGAGGGCCGTACGAGCAGTACTTC
CASSLIAGGPYEQYF
>NA|TRBJ1-1|TRBV6-5|NA
TGTGCCAGCAGGGTGGACAGAAAGAACACTGAAGCTTTCTTT
CASRVDRKNTEAFF
>NA|TRBJ1-1|TRBV11-3|many
TGTGCCAGCAGCTGGGGAGTGAACACTGAAGCTTTCTTT
CASSWGVNTEAFF
>NA|TRBJ2-1|TRBV7-2|once
TGTGCCAGCAGCCTCCGGTCGGTGGGGGGGCTATACAATGAGCAGTTCTTC
CASSLRSVGGLYNEQFF
>TRBD1|TRBJ1-4|TRBV7-2|NA
TGTGCCAGCAGCTCGGGACAGTTTAATGAAAAACTGTTTTTT
CASSSGQFNEKLFF
>NA|TRBJ2-7|TRBV9|NA
TGTGCCAGCAGCGTAGTTGGAGGATACGAGCAGTACTTC
CASSVVGGYEQYF
>TRBD2|TRBJ2-1|TRBV10-3|NA
TGTGCCATCAGTGAACAAGCGGGAGCACTTGAGCAGTTCTTC
CAISEQAGALEQFF
>NA|TRBJ2-1|TRBV7-3|few
TGTGCCAGCAGCCGTATCGATTCTAGCCTGAATGAGCAGTTCTTC
CASSRIDSSLNEQFF
>TRBD2|TRBJ2-2|TRBV7-3|NA
TGTGCCAGCAGCCCGCGGGGGGAGAACACCGGGGAGCTGTTTTTT
CASSPRGENTGELFF
>TRBD1|TRBJ2-3|TRBV9|NA
TGTGCCAGCAGAAGGGGACAGGGCGCCGGAGATACGCAGTATTTT
CASRRGQGAGDTQYF
>TRBD1|TRBJ1-4|TRBV11-2|NA
TGTGCCAGCAGCCGGACAGGGTGGGGTGAAAAACTGTTTTTT
CASSRTGWGEKLFF
>NA|TRBJ2-7|TRBV20-1|NA
TGCAGTGCTTGGCTAGCCTACGAGCAGTACTTC
CSAWLAYEQYF
>NA|TRBJ1-1|TRBV5-1|once
TGCGCCAGCAGCCCGGAGGGGATGAACACTGAAGCTTTCTTT
CASSPEGMNTEAFF
>NA|TRBJ2-7|TRBV7-9|NA
TGTGCCAGCAGCTTGCGGCGGGACTACGAGCAGTACTTC
CASSLRRDYEQYF
>NA|TRBJ1-4|TRBV5-7|NA
TGTGCCCAATTCGTCCGGGCTAATGAAAAACTGTTTTTT
CAQFVRANEKLFF
>TRBD1|TRBJ1-3|TRBV6-2/TRBV6-3|NA
TGTGCCAGCAGCACCGGGACAGTAAACACCATATATTTT
CASSTGTVNTIYF
>NA|TRBJ1-5|TRBV28|NA
TGTGCCAGCAGTTTAGTCGTCAGCAATCAGCCCCAGCATTTT
CASSLVVSNQPQHF
>NA|TRBJ1-2|TRBV19|NA
TGTGCCAGTAGTCCCTTCGGGGGTGGCGACTATGGCTACACCTTC
CASSPFGGGDYGYTF
>NA|TRBJ1-6|TRBV19|NA
TGTGCCAGTAGTCGACGGGAAACCTCGACCTATAATTCACCCCTCCACTTT
CASSRRETSTYNSPLHF
>TRBD2|TRBJ2-7|TRBV5-1|NA
TGCGCCAGCAGCATAGCGGGAGAATACGAGCAGTACTTC
CASSIAGEYEQYF
>NA|TRBJ2-7|TRBV21-1|NA
TGTGCCAGCAGCAAAGGCCCAGCGGGGAGCTCCTACGAGCAGTACTTC
CASSKGPAGSSYEQYF
>NA|TRBJ2-1|TRBV9|NA
TGTGCCAGCAGCGTAGACAGCGGCGCCTACAATGAGCAGTTCTTC
CASSVDSGAYNEQFF
>NA|TRBJ2-6|TRBV19|NA
TGTGCCAGTAGTACGGTCCCTGGGGCCAACGTCCTGACTTTC
CASSTVPGANVLTF